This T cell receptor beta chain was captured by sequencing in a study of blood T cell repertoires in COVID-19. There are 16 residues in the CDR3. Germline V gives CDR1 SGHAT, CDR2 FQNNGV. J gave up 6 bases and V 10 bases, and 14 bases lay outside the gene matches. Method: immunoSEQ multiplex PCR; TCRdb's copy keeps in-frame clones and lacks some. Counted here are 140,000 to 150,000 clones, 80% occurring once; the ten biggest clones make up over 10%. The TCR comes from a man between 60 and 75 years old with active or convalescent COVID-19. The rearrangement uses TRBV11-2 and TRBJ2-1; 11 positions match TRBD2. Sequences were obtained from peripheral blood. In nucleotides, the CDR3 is TGTGCCACCGCCCGGTATGGGACTAGCGGAGTCAATGAGCAGTTCTTC. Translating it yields CATARYGTSGVNEQFF.